This record covers a single T cell receptor beta chain. This sample is part of a study of blood T cell repertoires in COVID-19. The overall study: Samples of COVID-19 (acute and convalescent) were obtained from the United States, Italy and Spain. PBMCs, B-cell-depleted T cells, or T cells provided the cDNA or gDNA that made up the material.

Trimming took 4 bases from V and 0 from J; bases not matched to a gene: 2. Germline lookup yields CDR1 SGHRS and CDR2 YFSETQ. The CDR3 consists of 17 residues. Original methodology: The assay estimated nucleated cells by amplifying reference gene primers. Profiled with immunoSEQ multiplex PCR; TCRdb holds only in-frame clones, not every one. V, J and clone size reflect that table, while D and trimming were determined from the DNA. The sample holds 200,000 to 250,000 clones, 84% seen once. The sequence was obtained from a woman of 80 years or more with active or convalescent COVID-19. The sequencing input was peripheral blood. This rearrangement joins TRBV5-1 to TRBJ2-1; 15 nucleotides line up with TRBD2. The CDR3 bases are TGCGCCAGCAGCCAGGGACTAGCGGGGGGCTCCTACAATGAGCAGTTCTTC. It codes for CASSQGLAGGSYNEQFF.